The next 28 T cell receptor beta chains were all read from a single sample in a study of regulatory T cells in long-lasting Graves disease. Time point: newly diagnosed GD, antithyroid drugs for less than 3 months. Construction of the TCR library relied on RNA isolated from PBMCs. In building TCR beta libraries, iRepertoire HTBI primers were used together with Arm-PCR of CDR3 regions. TCRdb fed the multiplex PCR reads into MiXCR, producing one record per CDR3 protein. Of 400,000 to 650,000 distinct CDR3 sequences in the sample, about 16% are singletons; the top ten hold just under 25%. These records were also assigned to another study, of T cells in Graves' hyperthyroidism and ophthalmopathy.

Here the sequenced sample was peripheral blood mononuclear cells (PBMCs), taken at new diagnosis, from a patient treated with antithyroid drugs. All receptors derive from a woman aged 40-60 years with Graves disease.

As concerns this clonotype: Just one base apart from a much larger clone, this may be a read error. The gene calls are TRBV20-1 and TRBJ1-4; D is undetermined. The CDR3 length is 14 residues. Germline lookup yields CDR1 DFQATT and CDR2 SNEGSKA (reference sequence). CDR3 sequence: CSAGEPGLDEKLFF. The CDR3 bases are TGCAGTGCTGGAGAACCAGGCCTGGATGAAAAACTGTTTTTT.

V usage is TRBV7-6 and J usage is TRBJ1-2; D unclear. The CDR3 loop spans 15 amino acids. In germline, CDR1 is SGHVS, CDR2 FNYEAQ. The ends were cut back, 5 bases at V and 2 bases at J, with 15 bases in the middle. CDR3 sequence reads: CASSKHRAPNYGYTF. CDR3 DNA: TGTGCCAGCAGCAAACATCGGGCCCCCAACTATGGCTACACCTTC.

This clonotype was counted ten times or more. The junction does not match germline at one end; this may be a read error. The CDR3 sequence is CASSLAGSYNEQFF. DNA of the CDR3: TGTGCCAGCAGCTTAGCGGGCTCCTACAATGAGCAGTTCTTC. The J gene is TRBJ2-1, the V gene TRBV12-3 or TRBV12-4, with TRBD2 identical over 7 bases. This CDR3 is built from 14 residues.

V gene TRBV10-3 combines with J gene TRBJ1-5; no firm D call. Trimming removed 2 bases from V and 4 bases from J, with 3 bases in between. The CDR3 length is 12 residues. CDR1 is ENHRY, CDR2 SYGVKD, per germline. The CDR3 reads CAISEINQPQHF. In nucleotides, the CDR3 is TGTGCCATCAGTGAGATTAATCAGCCCCAGCATTTT.

This clonotype was recorded at least ten times. The chain is built from TRBV6-5 and TRBJ1-2, with 8 nucleotides matching TRBD1. This CDR3 has 14 amino acids. J gave up 5 bases and V 0 bases, and 2 bases lay outside the gene matches. The V gene's germline CDR1 is MNHEY and CDR2 SVGAGI. The CDR3 spells CASSYSGQGYGYTF. CDR3 DNA: TGTGCCAGCAGTTACTCTGGACAGGGTTATGGCTACACCTTC.

This clonotype was counted only a few times. This chain links TRBV4-1 with TRBJ2-1, with 11 bases matching TRBD2. The V segment lost 6 bases and the J segment 5 bases; nucleotides outside the gene matches: 9. Germline V gene sequence: CDR1 MGHRA, CDR2 YSYEKL. The CDR3 has 16 residues. The CDR3 region has the DNA TGCGCCAGCAGAATAGCGGGGGGGCCCCTAAACAATGAGCAGTTCTTC. Translated: CASRIAGGPLNNEQFF.

The sample holds many counts of this clonotype. The V and J genes are TRBV6-1 and TRBJ1-1; perhaps TRBD1 as D (6 bases). Germline CDR1 reads MNHNS; CDR2 reads SASEGT. The CDR3 runs to 11 residues. V lost 10 bases to trimming and J lost 5 bases, with 11 bases between them. This CDR3 reads CANQGLTEAFF. The CDR3 coding sequence is TGTGCCAACCAGGGGTTGACTGAAGCTTTCTTT.

This clonotype was seen a handful of times. One end of the junction varies from germline; a read error may be responsible. The J gene is TRBJ1-2, the V gene TRBV12-3 or TRBV12-4; weak D call: TRBD1 (5 bases). The CDR3 is 13 residues long. For the CDR3, the DNA is TGTGCCAGCAGTCGACAGCATAACTATGGCCACACCTTC. Translation: CASSRQHNYGHTF.

The rearrangement joins TRBV10-3 to TRBJ1-5, with TRBD1 matching 9 bases. This CDR3 is 15 amino acids long. CDR1 is ENHRY, CDR2 SYGVKD, per germline. Losses at the gene ends were 6 bases for V and 5 bases for J; bases not matched to a gene: 8. The CDR3 DNA reads as TGTGCCATCAGAGGGGACAGGGCCTCGGATCAGCCCCAGCATTTT. Translated, it gives CAIRGDRASDQPQHF.

This clonotype was seen many times. The chain is built from TRBV12-3 or TRBV12-4 and TRBJ1-2; D gene ambiguous. With 2 bases removed from V and 13 bases from J, the gap between germline ends came to 17 bases. This CDR3 has 13 residues. The chain's CDR3 is CASSLKEGGAGTF. The CDR3 DNA reads as TGTGCCAGCAGTTTAAAGGAGGGAGGTGCGGGCACCTTC.

This clonotype has a handful of counts. This chain uses TRBV19 with TRBJ2-5, with D possibly being TRBD1 (5 bases). With 4 bases removed from V and 5 bases from J, the gap between germline ends came to 14 bases. The V gene's germline CDR1 is LNHDA and CDR2 SQIVND (reference sequence). The CDR3 spans 14 residues. The CDR3 sequence is CASSRGRVRETQYF. The CDR3 coding sequence is TGTGCCAGTAGTAGGGGCAGGGTGCGGGAGACCCAGTACTTC.

This clonotype has just a few counts. This sequence joins TRBV20-1 and TRBJ1-1; D perhaps matches TRBD1 (6 bases). The ends were cut back, 2 bases at V and 0 bases at J, with 10 bases in the middle. The CDR3 totals 14 residues. CDR1 is DFQATT, CDR2 SNEGSKA, per germline (reference sequence). The CDR3 region is CSARSTGMNTEAFF. The CDR3 coding sequence is TGCAGTGCTAGATCGACAGGCATGAACACTGAAGCTTTCTTT.

This clonotype was found many times. The chain links TRBV20-1 to TRBJ1-1, with D hard to call. This CDR3 contains 13 residues. CDR1 and CDR2 from the germline V gene are DFQATT and SNEGSKA (reference sequence). Trimming removed 2 bases from V and 1 base from J, with 8 bases in between. The CDR3 nucleotides are TGCAGTGCTAGACGGGATGGGAACACTGAAGCTTTCTTT. This translates into CSARRDGNTEAFF.

This clonotype was seen repeatedly, ten times or more. The gene calls are TRBV29-1 and TRBJ2-3; D is unclear. CDR3 size: 14 residues. The germline V gene encodes CDR1 SQVTM and CDR2 ANQGSEA. With 2 bases removed from V and 2 bases from J, the gap between germline ends came to 11 bases. CDR3: CSVERAEHTDTQYF. Here the CDR3 DNA reads TGCAGCGTTGAACGGGCGGAACACACAGATACGCAGTATTTT.

This clonotype appeared many times. The chain carries TRBV28 and TRBJ2-1; weak D call: TRBD1 (5 bases). Trimming removed 5 bases from V and 6 bases from J, with 11 bases in between. This CDR3 is built from 13 residues. CDR1 is MDHEN and CDR2 is SYDVKM in the germline V gene. In nucleotides, the CDR3 is TGTGCCAGCAGTAGGGGCAGCTCCAATGAGCAGTTCTTC. Amino acid sequence: CASSRGSSNEQFF.

Of note for this clonotype: This may be a read error, as it is one base from a much larger clone. The chain uses TRBV11-2 and TRBJ1-4; D might be TRBD1 (6 bases). Germline CDR1 SGHAT, CDR2 FQNNGV. This CDR3 has 20 residues. This CDR3 reads CASSLDWPPGASETNERLFF. The DNA for the CDR3 is TGTGCCAGCAGCTTAGATTGGCCCCCAGGGGCGAGTGAAACTAATGAAAGACTGTTTTTT.

This clonotype was picked up many times. CDR3 in DNA: TGTGCCAGCAACCCGGGCAGCTACGAGCAGTACTTC. Protein sequence: CASNPGSYEQYF. This chain connects TRBV28 to TRBJ2-7; D ambiguous. Germline lookup yields CDR1 MDHEN and CDR2 SYDVKM. The CDR3 has 12 residues. Deletions cut 7 bases from V and 3 bases from J, with 10 bases between.

This rearrangement joins TRBV18 to TRBJ2-5; D is ambiguous. Germline CDR1 reads KGHSH; CDR2 reads LQKENI. The CDR3 contains 14 residues. V lost 6 bases, J lost 4 bases, and 15 bases lay in between. The CDR3 region has the DNA TGTGCCAGCTCCCCAACTGCAGATGGAGAGACCCAGTACTTC. Its translation: CASSPTADGETQYF.

This clonotype was recorded at least ten times. The rearrangement links TRBV2 to TRBJ1-1, with D unresolved. The CDR3 covers 14 residues. V was cut by 7 bases and J by 3 bases, with 15 bases left in between. The germline gives CDR1 SNHLY, CDR2 FYNNEI. The DNA for the CDR3 is TGTGCCAGCAAGGGCCCTAACTCGTACACTGAAGCTTTCTTT. Its protein is CASKGPNSYTEAFF. Full variable domain (outside the CDR3, taken from reference TRBV2 and TRBJ1-1): EPEVTQTPSHQVTQMGQEVILRCVPISNHLYFYWYRQILGQKVEFLVSFYNNEISEKSEIFDDQFSVERPDGSNFTLKIRSTKLEDSAMYFCASKGPNSYTEAFFGQGTRLTVV.

There are many counts of this clonotype. This chain connects TRBV7-9 to TRBJ2-3; no clear D. The V gene's germline CDR1 is SEHNR and CDR2 FQNEAQ (reference sequence). Trimming shortened V by 6 bases and J by 2 bases, and 15 bases separated the two germline ends. The CDR3 has 15 amino acids. DNA of the CDR3: TGTGCCAGCAGTCGAGGCACGGCTACCACAGATACGCAGTATTTT. Its translation: CASSRGTATTDTQYF.

This clonotype was detected a few times. J is TRBJ1-5 and V is TRBV9; D gene ambiguous. Trimming shortened V by 2 bases and J by 7 bases, and 16 bases separated the two germline ends. In germline, CDR1 is SGDLS, CDR2 YYNGEE. The CDR3 has 15 amino acids. CDR3: CASSVSPSTRQPQHF. The DNA of the CDR3 is TGTGCCAGCAGCGTCTCCCCCTCTACGAGACAGCCCCAGCATTTT.

The J gene is TRBJ2-2, the V gene TRBV28; 9 bases align to TRBD1. Germline V lookup: CDR1 MDHEN, CDR2 SYDVKM. The V and J ends lost 11 bases and 1 base, in that order; junction bases with no gene match: 2. This CDR3 has 13 residues. This chain's CDR3 is CAGGQGNTGELFF. Here the CDR3 DNA reads TGTGCCGGGGGACAGGGGAACACCGGGGAGCTGTTTTTT. Combining the CDR3 with reference TRBV28 and TRBJ2-2 gives the whole variable domain DVKVTQSSRYLVKRTGEKVFLECVQDMDHENMFWYRQDPGLGLRLIYFSYDVKMKEKGDIPEGYSVSREKKERFSLILESASTNQTSMYLCAGGQGNTGELFFGEGSRLTVL.

The chain has TRBV30 and TRBJ1-5; D remains unclear. The ends were cut back, 1 base at V and 2 bases at J, with 6 bases in the middle. Germline CDR1 and CDR2: GTSNPN and SVGIG (reference sequence). This CDR3 spans 13 amino acids. This CDR3 reads CAWSAMGNQPQHF. CDR3 sequence (DNA): TGTGCCTGGAGTGCGATGGGCAATCAGCCCCAGCATTTT.

This clonotype was seen only a few times. The chain combines TRBV18 with TRBJ2-1; 13 bases line up with TRBD2. Trimming removed 5 bases from V and 8 bases from J; junction bases left unmatched: 6. Per the germline V gene, CDR1 is KGHSH and CDR2 is LQKENI. This CDR3 is 15 amino acids long. The DNA of the CDR3 is TGTGCCAGCTCATCCGGACTAGCGGGGGTGGATGAGCAGTTCTTC. This encodes CASSSGLAGVDEQFF.

The chain has TRBV20-1 and TRBJ2-1; 12 nucleotides agree with TRBD2. The V segment lost 1 base and the J segment 6 bases; nucleotides outside the gene matches: 4. There are 15 residues in the CDR3. The germline V gene has CDR1 DFQATT and CDR2 SNEGSKA (reference sequence). CDR3 coding DNA: TGCAGTGCTAGAGGACTAGCGGGGGCATCCAATGAGCAGTTCTTC. Translation gives CSARGLAGASNEQFF.

The V gene is TRBV11-2, the J gene TRBJ2-7; 10 nucleotides align to TRBD2. The germline CDR1 and CDR2 sequences are SGHAT and FQNNGV. This CDR3 region has 16 residues. V was pared by 3 bases and J by 4 bases, with 9 bases of the junction left unmatched. The CDR3 DNA follows: TGTGCCAGCAGCTTCCGGCGGGCTAGCGGGAGTTACGAGCAGTACTTC. Translation gives CASSFRRASGSYEQYF.

This clonotype has just a few counts. This sequence joins TRBV10-3 and TRBJ2-7, with D hard to call. Trimming removed 4 bases at V and 2 bases at J, with 3 bases between. Germline lookup yields CDR1 ENHRY and CDR2 SYGVKD. The CDR3 length is 11 residues. The CDR3 nucleotides read TGTGCCATCAGTGGAACCTACGAGCAGTACTTC. The encoded protein is CAISGTYEQYF.

This chain links TRBV6-2 or TRBV6-3 with TRBJ2-1; perhaps TRBD2 as D (8 bases). Germline assignment: CDR1 MNHEY and CDR2 SVGEGT. The CDR3 loop spans 18 amino acids. Trimming removed 4 bases from V and 6 bases from J, with 25 bases in between. DNA for the CDR3: TGTGCCAGCAGTTCCCGAGGGGGCGGGGGGCCCCTAACCAATGAGCAGTTCTTC. Amino acids: CASSSRGGGGPLTNEQFF.